Detailed here is one TCR beta chain. This clone was seen ten or more times. Its binding antigen is unknown. Per-nucleotide qualities are absent, and no much larger clonotype sits a single base away. The sample originates from a study of T cells after posttransplantation cyclophosphamide (TCRdb year 2016). In the study overall: Using TRB sequencing, the study followed how the T cell repertoire reconstituted after myeloablative bone marrow transplantation in which posttransplantation cyclophosphamide served as GVHD prophylaxis. Antigen receptor sequencing was done on samples from some 34 PTCy-treated patients and from 15 to 20 related bone marrow donors of those patients. Blood from all 35 or so PTCy patients who had 1-year posttransplant specimens underwent TRB sequencing. In 3 patients, up to about 3 additional blood samples taken between 2 and 5.2 years after transplant also underwent TRB sequencing, as did pretransplant blood from several patients. Because TRA and TRB clonality correlated tightly in roughly nine samples, later TCR analyses were limited to TRB. Public TRB sequences were checked against a database of over 3,500 sequences associated with responses to pathogens, tumor antigens, self-antigens and alloantigens. Paper-wide results and their limitations: Across the 45 to 55 patients, TRB clonality was highly associated with recipient CMV seropositivity and CMV reactivation, and diversity with PTCy was similar to that in the CNI/methotrexate controls. The TRB repertoires of T cells infiltrating skin or GI tract showed only limited overlap with the TRB repertoires of T cells in blood. At 1-2 months, donor-recipient similarity was low but rose over the first year, and the later blood repertoires were often dominated by donor CD8+ memory clones.

Genomic DNA was the input for TRB sequencing, which was run either with the immunoSEQ assay at survey resolution or with the hsTCRB kit. As for the authors' bioinformatics: The immunoSEQ software was used for initial read processing, and the LymphoSeq R package was used for repertoire analyses. Clonality was computed as 1 minus normalized Shannon entropy, and a Gini coefficient was also calculated for each TRB dataset. To infer phenotypes in unsorted samples, TRB sequences from sorted subsets of the recipient or donor were mapped onto unsorted samples from the same recipient. Drawn from immuneACCESS, this table holds only the in-frame rearrangements with V and J called that TCRdb kept. Clones are partly lost; checked studies trace under half to an unresolved V gene and leave the rest unexplained. The V and J calls and the clone size are those of that table, but D and trimming were determined from the DNA. The sample counts several thousand clones, each observed more than once. Together, the top ten hold 16% of the sample.

The germline V and J ends show losses of 4 bases and 1 base respectively, and no gene match explains 13 bases of the junction. The CDR3 holds 18 amino acids from the cysteine to the phenylalanine. Just the 54-base CDR3 DNA is kept, in frame starting at base 1. Sequences SGDLS (CDR1) and YYNGEE (CDR2) are obtained from the germline V gene. The label giving this sample's treatment or condition can be read as: high-dose cyclophosphamide on days +3 and +4 as single-agent GVHD prophylaxis. Patients in the PTCy group got busulfan and fludarabine conditioning, a marrow graft from a related or unrelated donor, and cyclophosphamide on days +3 and +4. PTCy-treated patients were drawn from a prospective multi-institutional clinical trial. Peripheral blood and bone marrow mononuclear cells were isolated by Ficoll-Hypaque density centrifugation and cryopreserved.

This sequence was found in a female patient aged 30 to 40 who received an allogeneic stem cell transplant from an unrelated donor, was CMV-positive, and had acute and chronic GVHD. Because of the transplant, the T cells may be the graft donor's rather than the patient's own. This chain joins TRBV9 to TRBJ2-7; 11 middle bases align to TRBD2. This specimen consisted of PBMCs, obtained after allogeneic stem cell transplant with posttransplant cyclophosphamide. The bases are TGTGCCAGCAGCTCCCCTCTAGGGCTAGCGGGAGGTTCCTACGAGCAGTACTTC. This sequence encodes CASSSPLGLAGGSYEQYF.